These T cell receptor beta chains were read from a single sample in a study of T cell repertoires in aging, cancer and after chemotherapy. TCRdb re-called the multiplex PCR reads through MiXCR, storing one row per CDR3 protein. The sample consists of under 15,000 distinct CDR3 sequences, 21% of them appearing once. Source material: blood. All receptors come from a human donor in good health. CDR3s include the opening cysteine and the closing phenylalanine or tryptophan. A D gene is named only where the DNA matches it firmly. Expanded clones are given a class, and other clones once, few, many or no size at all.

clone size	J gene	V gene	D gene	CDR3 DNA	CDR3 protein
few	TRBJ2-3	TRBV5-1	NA	TGCGCCGGGGACACAGATACGCAGTATTTT	CAGDTDTQYF
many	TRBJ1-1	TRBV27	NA	TGTGCCAGCAGTTTAGCACCGACAGAGTATAACACTGAAGCTTTCTTT	CASSLAPTEYNTEAFF
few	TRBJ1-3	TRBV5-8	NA	TGTGCCAGCAGCTTCGGGCAGTACGGAAACACCATATATTTT	CASSFGQYGNTIYF
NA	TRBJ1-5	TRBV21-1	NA	TGTGCCAGCAGCCCGTGGCGGGTGGTTCAGCCCCAGCATTTT	CASSPWRVVQPQHF
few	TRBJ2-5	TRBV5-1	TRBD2	TGCGCCAGCAGCTTGGCCCCGGGACTAGCGGAAGAGACCCAGTACTTC	CASSLAPGLAEETQYF
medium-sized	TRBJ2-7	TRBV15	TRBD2	TGTGCCACCAGCAGAGCGGGGGGAAACTACGAGCAGTACTTC	CATSRAGGNYEQYF
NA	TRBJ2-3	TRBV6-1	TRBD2	TGTGCCAGCAGCCCCTGGACTAGCGGGTCCCCAGATACGCAGTATTTT	CASSPWTSGSPDTQYF
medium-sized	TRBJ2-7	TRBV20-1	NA	TGCAGTGTAACCGCCTCAGGGACGGACGAGCAGTACTTC	CSVTASGTDEQYF
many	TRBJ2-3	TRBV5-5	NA	TGTGCCAGCAGCCAGGACAGCACAGATACGCAGTATTTT	CASSQDSTDTQYF
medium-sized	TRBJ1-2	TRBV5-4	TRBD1	TGTGCCAGCAGTAAGGGACAGGCGAAGAGCTATGGCTACACCTTC	CASSKGQAKSYGYTF